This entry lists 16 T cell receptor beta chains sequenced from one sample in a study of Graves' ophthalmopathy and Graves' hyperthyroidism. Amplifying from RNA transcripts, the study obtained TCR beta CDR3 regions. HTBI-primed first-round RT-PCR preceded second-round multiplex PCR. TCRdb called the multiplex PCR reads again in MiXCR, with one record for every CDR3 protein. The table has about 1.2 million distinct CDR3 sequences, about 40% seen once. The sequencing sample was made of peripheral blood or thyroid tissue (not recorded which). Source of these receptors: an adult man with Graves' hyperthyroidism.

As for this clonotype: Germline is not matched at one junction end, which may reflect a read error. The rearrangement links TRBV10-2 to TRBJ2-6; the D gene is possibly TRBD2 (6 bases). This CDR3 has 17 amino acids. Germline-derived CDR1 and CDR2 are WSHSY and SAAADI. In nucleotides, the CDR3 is TGTGCCAGCAGCCGAGCCTGGGACTTATCTGGGGCCAACGTTCTGACTTTC. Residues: CASSRAWDLSGANVLTF.

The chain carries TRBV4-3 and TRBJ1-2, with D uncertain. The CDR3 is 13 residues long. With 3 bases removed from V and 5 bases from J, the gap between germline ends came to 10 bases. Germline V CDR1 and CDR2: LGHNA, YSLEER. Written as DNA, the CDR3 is TGCGCCAGCAGCCATCTCGACATGTATGGCTACACCTTC. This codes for CASSHLDMYGYTF.

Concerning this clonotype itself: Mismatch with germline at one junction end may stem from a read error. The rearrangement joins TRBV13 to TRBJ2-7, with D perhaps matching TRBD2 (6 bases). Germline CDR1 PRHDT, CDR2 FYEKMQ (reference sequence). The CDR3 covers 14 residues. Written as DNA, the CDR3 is TGTACCAGCACCCCGGGGAGGCCAGCTTACGAGCAGTACTTC. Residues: CTSTPGRPAYEQYF.

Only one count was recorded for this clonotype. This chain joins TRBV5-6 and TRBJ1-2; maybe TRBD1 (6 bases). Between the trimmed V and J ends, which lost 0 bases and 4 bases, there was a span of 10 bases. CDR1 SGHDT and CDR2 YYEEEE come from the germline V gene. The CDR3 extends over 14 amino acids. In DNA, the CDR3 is TGTGCCAGCAGCTTGGGACAGGCAGTCTATGGCTACACCTTC. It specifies CASSLGQAVYGYTF. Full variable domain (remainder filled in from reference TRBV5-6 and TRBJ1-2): DAGVTQSPTHLIKTRGQQVTLRCSPKSGHDTVSWYQQALGQGPQFIFQYYEEEERQRGNFPDRFSGHQFPNYSSELNVNALLLGDSALYLCASSLGQAVYGYTFGSGTRLTVV.

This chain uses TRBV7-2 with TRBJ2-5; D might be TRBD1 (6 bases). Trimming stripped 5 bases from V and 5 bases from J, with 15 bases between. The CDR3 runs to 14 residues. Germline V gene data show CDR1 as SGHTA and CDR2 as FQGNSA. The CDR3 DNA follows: TGTGCCAGCAGCCCCCGCCAAGGGGGTGAGACCCAGTACTTC. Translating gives CASSPRQGGETQYF.

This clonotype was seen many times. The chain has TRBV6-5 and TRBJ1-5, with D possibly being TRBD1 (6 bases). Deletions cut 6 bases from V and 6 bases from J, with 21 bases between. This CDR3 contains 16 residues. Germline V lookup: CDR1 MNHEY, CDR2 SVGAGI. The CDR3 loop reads CASRETQGMRGQPQHF. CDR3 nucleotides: TGTGCCAGCAGGGAAACACAGGGAATGCGCGGTCAGCCCCAGCATTTT.

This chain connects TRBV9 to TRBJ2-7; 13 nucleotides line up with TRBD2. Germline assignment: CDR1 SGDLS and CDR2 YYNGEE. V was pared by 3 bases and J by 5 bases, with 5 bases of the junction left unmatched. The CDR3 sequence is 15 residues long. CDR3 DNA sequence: TGTGCCAGCAGCGCTCCGGGACTAGCGGGAAACGAGCAGTACTTC. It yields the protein CASSAPGLAGNEQYF.

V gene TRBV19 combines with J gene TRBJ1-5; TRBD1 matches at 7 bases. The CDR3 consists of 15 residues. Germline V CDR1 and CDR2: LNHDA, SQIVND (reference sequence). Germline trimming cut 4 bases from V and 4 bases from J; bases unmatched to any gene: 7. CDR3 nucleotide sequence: TGTGCCAGTAGTACGACGGGACAGCCAAATCAGCCCCAGCATTTT. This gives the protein CASSTTGQPNQPQHF. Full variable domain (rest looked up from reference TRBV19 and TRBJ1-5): DGGITQSPKYLFRKEGQNVTLSCEQNLNHDAMYWYRQDPGQGLRLIYYSQIVNDFQKGDIAEGYSVSREKKESFPLTVTSAQKNPTAFYLCASSTTGQPNQPQHFGDGTRLSIL.

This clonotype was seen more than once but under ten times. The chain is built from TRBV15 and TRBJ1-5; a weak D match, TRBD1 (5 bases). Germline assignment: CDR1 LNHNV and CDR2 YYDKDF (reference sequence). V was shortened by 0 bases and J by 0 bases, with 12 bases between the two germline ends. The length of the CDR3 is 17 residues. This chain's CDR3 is CATSRDIRRDSNQPQHF. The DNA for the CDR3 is TGTGCCACCAGCAGAGATATACGCAGGGATAGCAATCAGCCCCAGCATTTT. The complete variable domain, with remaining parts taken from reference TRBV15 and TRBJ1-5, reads DAMVIQNPRYQVTQFGKPVTLSCSQTLNHNVMYWYQQKSSQAPKLLFHYYDKDFNNEADTPDNFQSRRPNTSFCFLDIRSPGLGDTAMYLCATSRDIRRDSNQPQHFGDGTRLSIL.

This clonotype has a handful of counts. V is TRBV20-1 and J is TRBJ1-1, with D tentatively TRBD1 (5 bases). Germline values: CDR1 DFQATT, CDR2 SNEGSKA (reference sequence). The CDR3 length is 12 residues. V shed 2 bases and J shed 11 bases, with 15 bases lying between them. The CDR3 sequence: CSARFARAYAFF. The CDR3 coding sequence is TGCAGTGCTAGATTTGCCAGGGCATATGCTTTCTTT.

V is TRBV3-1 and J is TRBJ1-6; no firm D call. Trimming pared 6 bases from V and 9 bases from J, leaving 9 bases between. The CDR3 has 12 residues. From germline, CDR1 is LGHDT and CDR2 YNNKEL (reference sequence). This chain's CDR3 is CASRSESSPLHF. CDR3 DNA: TGTGCCAGCAGATCGGAGAGTTCACCCCTCCACTTT.

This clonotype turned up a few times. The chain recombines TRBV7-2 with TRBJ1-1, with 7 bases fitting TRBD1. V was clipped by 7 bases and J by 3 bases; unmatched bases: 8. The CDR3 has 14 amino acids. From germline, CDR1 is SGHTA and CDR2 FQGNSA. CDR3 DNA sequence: TGTGCCAGCACCAGACAGGGTATCGACACTGAAGCTTTCTTT. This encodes CASTRQGIDTEAFF.

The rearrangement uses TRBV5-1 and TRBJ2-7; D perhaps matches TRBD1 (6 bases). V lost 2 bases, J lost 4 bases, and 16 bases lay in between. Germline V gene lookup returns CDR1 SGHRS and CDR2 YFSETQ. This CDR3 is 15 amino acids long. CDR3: CASSLSGESGYEQYF. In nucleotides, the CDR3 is TGCGCCAGCAGCTTATCAGGGGAATCTGGGTACGAGCAGTACTTC.

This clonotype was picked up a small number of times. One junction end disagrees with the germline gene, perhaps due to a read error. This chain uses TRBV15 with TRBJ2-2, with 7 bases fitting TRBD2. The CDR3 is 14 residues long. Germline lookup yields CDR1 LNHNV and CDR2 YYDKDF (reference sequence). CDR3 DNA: TGTGCCAGAAAGGCGGGAGTGGGCACCGGGGAGCTGCTTTTT. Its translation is CARKAGVGTGELLF.

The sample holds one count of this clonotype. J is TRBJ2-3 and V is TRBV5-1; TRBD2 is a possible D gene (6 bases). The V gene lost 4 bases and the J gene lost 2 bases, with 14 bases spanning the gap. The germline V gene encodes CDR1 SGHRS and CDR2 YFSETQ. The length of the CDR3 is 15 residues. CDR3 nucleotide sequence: TGCGCCAGCAGCAGCCGGGACTCCGACACAGATACGCAGTATTTT. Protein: CASSSRDSDTDTQYF.

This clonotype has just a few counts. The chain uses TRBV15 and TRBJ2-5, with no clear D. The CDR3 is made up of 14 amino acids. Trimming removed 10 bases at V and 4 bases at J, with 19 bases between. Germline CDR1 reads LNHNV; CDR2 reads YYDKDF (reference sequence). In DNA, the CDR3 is TGTGCCAGCAGTTTATTAGGGTTAGGAGAGACCCAGTACTTC. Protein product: CASSLLGLGETQYF.